The rows below give T cell receptor beta chains drawn from one sample of a study of blood T cell repertoires in COVID-19. Sequencing was performed with immunoSEQ multiplex PCR; in TCRdb, only in-frame clones are kept and a portion is missing. The table has tens of thousands of clones, around nine tenths seen once. Material for sequencing was peripheral blood. The receptors here all came from a human donor in a cohort sampled during active COVID-19. CDR3s include the opening cysteine and the closing phenylalanine or tryptophan. The D gene is left open where the match is weak. Where a row states a size, it is once, few, many or the class of an expanded clone; other rows omit it.

TRBV5-1	.	TRBJ1-6	.	TGCGCCAGCAGCCTCGGACAGCCGAATTCACCCCTCCACTTT	CASSLGQPNSPLHF
TRBV18	once	TRBJ2-7	TRBD2	TGTGCCAGCTCCCCGGGACTAGCGAACGGCGAGCAGTACTTC	CASSPGLANGEQYF
TRBV6-8	.	TRBJ2-1	.	TGTGCCGCCCGAGTGGGGCGCTACAATGAGCAGTTCTTC	CAARVGRYNEQFF
TRBV6-5	once	TRBJ2-2	TRBD2	TGTGCCACCTTGACTAGCGGGGGGGACACCGGGGAGCTGTTTTTT	CATLTSGGDTGELFF
TRBV7-9	.	TRBJ1-1	.	TGTGCCAGCAGCCGTGGGACAGAAGCTTTCTTT	CASSRGTEAFF
TRBV6-1	.	TRBJ2-7	TRBD2	TGTGCCAGCAGTGAACGGGGAGGGAACGAGCAGTACTTC	CASSERGGNEQYF
TRBV2	.	TRBJ1-4	.	TGTGCCAGCAGTGAAGCGTTCCTCGCAACTAATGAAAAACTGTTTTTT	CASSEAFLATNEKLFF
TRBV10-3	.	TRBJ2-3	TRBD1	TGTGCCATGAAGAGAGACAGGGGGGTCACAGATACGCAGTATTTT	CAMKRDRGVTDTQYF
TRBV30	.	TRBJ1-1	.	TGTGCCTGGAGCGCTAGTCGGGAGACTGAAGCTTTCTTT	CAWSASRETEAFF
TRBV10-3	.	TRBJ1-1	.	TGTGCCATCTTAGGGGGCACTGAAGCTTTCTTT	CAILGGTEAFF
TRBV28	.	TRBJ2-5	TRBD2	TGTGCCAGCAACCCGGGACTAGCGGTCCCGTCCCAGTACTTC	CASNPGLAVPSQYF
TRBV7-3	.	TRBJ1-6	TRBD1	TGTGCCAGCAGCGGACCGGGACAGAATTCACCCCTCCACTTT	CASSGPGQNSPLHF
TRBV5-1	.	TRBJ2-1	.	TGCGCCAGCAGCTTGGACCCCGGGAGCTTGAATGAGCAGTTCTTC	CASSLDPGSLNEQFF
TRBV30	.	TRBJ1-2	TRBD1	TGTGCCTGGAGTGTACAGGGGACCTACACCTTC	CAWSVQGTYTF
TRBV7-9	.	TRBJ1-4	.	TGTGCCAGCAGCTTAACCTACGGGGTCCATAATGAAAAACTGTTTTTT	CASSLTYGVHNEKLFF
TRBV28	.	TRBJ1-5	.	TGTGCCAGCAGTCATCGACAGTACAATCAGCCCCAGCATTTT	CASSHRQYNQPQHF
TRBV30	.	TRBJ1-2	TRBD1	TGTGCCTGGAGTAGGGACAGCTATGGCTACACCTTC	CAWSRDSYGYTF
TRBV7-9	.	TRBJ2-5	.	TGTGCCAGCAGCTTAGTTAAGCGGGACATGTACCAAGAGACCCAGTACTTC	CASSLVKRDMYQETQYF
TRBV19	once	TRBJ1-1	.	TGTGCCAGTAGTATGCGGGCAGCCACTGAAGCTTTCTTT	CASSMRAATEAFF
TRBV28	.	TRBJ1-5	TRBD1	TGTGCCAGCAGGATAACAGGGACAGGTCAGCCCCAGCATTTT	CASRITGTGQPQHF
TRBV4-1	.	TRBJ2-7	.	TGCGCCAGCAGCCAACCGGGCTACGAGCAGTACTTC	CASSQPGYEQYF
TRBV11-2	.	TRBJ2-2	.	TGTGCCAGCAGCCTCCTGACCAGGGGCACCGGGGAGCTGTTTTTT	CASSLLTRGTGELFF
TRBV5-1	.	TRBJ2-7	TRBD1	TGCGCCAGCAGCCCGGGACAGGAACGAACCTACGAGCAGTACTTC	CASSPGQERTYEQYF
TRBV4-1	.	TRBJ2-5	TRBD1	TGCGCCAGCAGCCAAGTCACAGGGGATCAAGAGACCCAGTACTTC	CASSQVTGDQETQYF
TRBV11-2	once	TRBJ2-2	.	TGTGCCAGCAGCTCCCTGCCCGGGGGCGGGGAGCTGTTTTTT	CASSSLPGGGELFF
TRBV12-3/TRBV12-4	.	TRBJ2-3	.	TGTGCCAGCAGTTTATCGGAGACAGATACGCAGTATTTT	CASSLSETDTQYF
TRBV10-3	.	TRBJ1-2	TRBD1	TGTGCCGTGACTCCAGGGGGCGGGTATGGCTACACCTTC	CAVTPGGGYGYTF
TRBV9	.	TRBJ2-3	TRBD2	TGTGCCAGCAGCGGCGGGACTAGCGGGGCAGATACGCAGTATTTT	CASSGGTSGADTQYF
TRBV9	.	TRBJ2-3	TRBD1	TGTGCCAGCAGCTCCTATGGGACAGGGGGCAGGGCAGATACGCAGTATTTT	CASSSYGTGGRADTQYF
TRBV6-5	.	TRBJ1-4	.	TGTGCCAGCAGTTACGGCTGGAGTGGCGAAAAACTGTTTTTT	CASSYGWSGEKLFF
TRBV4-1	.	TRBJ1-3	.	TGCGCCAGCAGCCCCCGATTCAGGGATAGGTTATCTGGAAACACCATATATTTT	CASSPRFRDRLSGNTIYF
TRBV5-1	.	TRBJ2-6	.	TGCGCCAGCAGCTCAAACAAATTTGCGGTCTCTGGGGCCAACGTCCTGACTTTC	CASSSNKFAVSGANVLTF
TRBV28	.	TRBJ1-6	TRBD1	TGTGCCAGCAGTTTATTTACCCTGGGTGGGGACAGAATGAATTCACCCCTCCACTTT	CASSLFTLGGDRMNSPLHF
TRBV7-2	once	TRBJ2-5	.	TGTGCCAGCAGTCCGACAGGGAACAGCGGGCCCCAAGAGACCCAGTACTTC	CASSPTGNSGPQETQYF
TRBV25-1	.	TRBJ1-2	.	TGTGCCAGCTCCCCGGGGGTGAACTATGGCTACACCTTC	CASSPGVNYGYTF
TRBV6-4	.	TRBJ2-5	TRBD2	TGTGCCAGCAGGGGGACTAGCGGGATCGAGACCCAGTACTTC	CASRGTSGIETQYF
TRBV28	.	TRBJ1-2	.	TGTGCCAGCAGCGCGTCCGGACAGATGTATGGCTACACCTTC	CASSASGQMYGYTF
TRBV6-4	once	TRBJ2-2	.	TGTGCCAGCAGTGACTCCATCGGTCTTGGAAAACAGGCCGGGGAGCTGTTTTTT	CASSDSIGLGKQAGELFF
TRBV28	.	TRBJ2-3	TRBD1	TGTGCCAGCAGTCACCACAGCCTACAGGGGGCGTATCAAGATACGCAGTATTTT	CASSHHSLQGAYQDTQYF
TRBV4-1	.	TRBJ1-3	.	TGCGCCAGCAGCCACCGGCCGAGGGAACGCCAGAGCTCTGGAAACACCATATATTTT	CASSHRPRERQSSGNTIYF
TRBV19	few	TRBJ2-7	.	TGTGCCAGTAGTATGACTAGTCTCGACGAGCAGTACTTC	CASSMTSLDEQYF
TRBV19	few	TRBJ1-6	TRBD1	TGTGCCAGTAAGACAGGGGGCTCCTATAATTCACCCCTCCACTTT	CASKTGGSYNSPLHF
TRBV2	.	TRBJ2-2	TRBD1	TGTGCCAGTGGCCCGGGGGACAGGGGGCTCTCCGGGGAGCTGTTTTTT	CASGPGDRGLSGELFF
TRBV5-1	.	TRBJ2-7	TRBD1	TGCGCCAGCAGCCCTATCGACAGGGGCGGCTACGAGCAGTACTTC	CASSPIDRGGYEQYF
TRBV4-1	.	TRBJ2-7	.	TGCGCCAGCAGCCAAGATGTTGACCAACTATCCTACGAGCAGTACTTC	CASSQDVDQLSYEQYF
TRBV5-1	once	TRBJ2-3	TRBD2	TGCGCCAGTAGTCCTCAGCGGGGTGGAGGTCATACGCAGTATTTT	CASSPQRGGGHTQYF
TRBV6-2/TRBV6-3	.	TRBJ1-4	TRBD1	TGTGCCAGCAGTTACCGGACAGGGAAACGTGGTGAAAAACTGTTTTTT	CASSYRTGKRGEKLFF
TRBV6-5	few	TRBJ2-5	TRBD1	TGTGCCAGCAGTCCTCCGGGAAAGGGGGCGAAGACCCAGTACTTC	CASSPPGKGAKTQYF